Below, 20 T cell receptor beta chains from the same sample are listed, as sequenced in a study of CD8 T cells in ankylosing spondylitis. These receptors are not linked to any known antigen. The study's findings and limits: Seemingly distinctive of ankylosing spondylitis blood was a TCR beta motif formed by eight highly homologous variants.

TCRdb processed the 5' RACE reads anew with MiXCR; each CDR3 protein has one entry. The repertoire holds approximately 520,000 distinct CDR3 sequences, with roughly 5% as singletons. The specimen sequenced was blood, either unsorted or a sorted T cell fraction (not recorded which). The receptors stem from a male donor with ankylosing spondylitis.

The table lists this clonotype with many counts. The chain couples TRBV4-2 to TRBJ1-1, with TRBD1 identical over 7 bases. Germline assignment: CDR1 LGHNA and CDR2 YNFKEQ. The junction had 7 bases not matched to a gene; V was cut back by 4 bases and J by 5 bases. This CDR3 is built from 14 residues. CDR3 coding DNA: TGTGCCAGCAGCCCGTCAGGGGGGAGAACTGAAGCTTTCTTT. This translates into CASSPSGGRTEAFF.

This clonotype was recorded at least ten times. V usage is TRBV7-2 and J usage is TRBJ2-7; no firm D call. The germline V and J ends were trimmed by 6 bases and 2 bases, with 14 bases remaining between them. The CDR3 sequence is 14 residues long. Germline V lookup: CDR1 SGHTA, CDR2 FQGNSA. The CDR3: CASREASAAYEQYF. CDR3 nucleotide sequence: TGTGCCAGCAGAGAGGCCAGCGCGGCCTACGAGCAGTACTTC.

This clonotype was observed many times. The chain recombines TRBV5-1 with TRBJ2-5, with D possibly matching TRBD1 (7 bases). The CDR3 has 14 residues. Trimming removed 4 bases from V and 2 bases from J, with 12 bases in between. CDR1 and CDR2 (germline): SGHRS, YFSETQ. Here the CDR3 reads CASSRGTAQETQYF. In nucleotides, the CDR3 is TGCGCCAGCAGCCGCGGGACAGCACAAGAGACCCAGTACTTC.

This clonotype was detected ten times or more. V and J are TRBV6-1 and TRBJ2-6; D perhaps matches TRBD2 (5 bases). The CDR3 is 14 amino acids. CDR1 MNHNS and CDR2 SASEGT come from the germline V gene. V was pared by 10 bases and J by 0 bases, with 10 bases between. CDR3 coding DNA: TGTGCCACCATACTAGGCTCTGGGGCCAACGTCCTGACTTTC. Translating it yields CATILGSGANVLTF.

This clonotype showed up many times. The chain links TRBV7-9 to TRBJ2-1; D may be TRBD2 (7 bases). The V end was cut by 7 bases, the J end by 0 bases, with 19 bases between. CDR3 size: 17 residues. Per germline, CDR1 SEHNR and CDR2 FQNEAQ (reference sequence). The CDR3 DNA is TGTGCCAGCATTGAAGGGGGGGGCCTGGGCTCCTACAATGAGCAGTTCTTC. It translates to CASIEGGGLGSYNEQFF.

This clonotype came up many times. The gene calls are TRBV5-1 and TRBJ2-1, with 8 bases aligning to TRBD1. There are 14 residues in the CDR3. The germline CDR1 and CDR2 sequences are SGHRS and YFSETQ. Germline trimming cut 1 base from V and 6 bases from J; bases unmatched to any gene: 3. The DNA of the CDR3 is TGCGCCAGCAGCTTGAGTCAGGGGGCCAATGAGCAGTTCTTC. As protein: CASSLSQGANEQFF. The variable domain in full, with the rest retrieved from reference TRBV5-1 and TRBJ2-1, is KAGVTQTPRYLIKTRGQQVTLSCSPISGHRSVSWYQQTPGQGLQFLFEYFSETQRNKGNFPGRFSGRQFSNSRSEMNVSTLELGDSALYLCASSLSQGANEQFFGPGTRLTVL.

The sample holds many counts of this clonotype. The V and J genes are TRBV24-1 and TRBJ2-1; 8 positions match TRBD1. Germline CDR1 KGHDR, CDR2 SFDVKD. The CDR3 spans 16 residues. V was pared by 4 bases and J by 1 base, with 5 bases of the junction left unmatched. CDR3 sequence: CATSDPTGVSYNEQFF. The CDR3 DNA reads as TGTGCCACCAGTGACCCGACAGGGGTTTCCTACAATGAGCAGTTCTTC.

This clonotype has at least ten counts. The chain employs TRBV12-3 or TRBV12-4 and TRBJ1-5; TRBD1 is a possible D gene (5 bases). Trimming pared 3 bases from V and 4 bases from J, leaving 10 bases between. The CDR3 is 14 residues long. The CDR3: CASSFAGWNQPQHF. The DNA for the CDR3 is TGTGCCAGCAGTTTTGCAGGGTGGAATCAGCCCCAGCATTTT.

This clonotype was detected ten times or more. The CDR3 DNA is TGTGCCAGCAGCCAAGAAGGACAGTCCTACAATGAGCAGTTCTTC. It translates to CASSQEGQSYNEQFF. The chain employs TRBV4-2 and TRBJ2-1, with TRBD1 as a possible D gene (6 bases). With 0 bases removed from V and 1 base from J, the gap between germline ends came to 7 bases. Germline assignment: CDR1 LGHNA and CDR2 YNFKEQ. The CDR3 totals 15 residues.

CDR3 nucleotide sequence: TGCGCCAGCAGCTTGGAACAGAACTCCTACGAGCAGTACTTC. Its protein product is CASSLEQNSYEQYF. The rearrangement joins TRBV5-1 to TRBJ2-7, with no clear D. The CDR3 length is 14 residues. The ends were cut back, 0 bases at V and 0 bases at J, with 7 bases in the middle. Germline V CDR1 and CDR2: SGHRS, YFSETQ.

This clonotype was recorded at least ten times. The rearrangement links TRBV6-5 to TRBJ1-2; D is unclear. Germline lookup yields CDR1 MNHEY and CDR2 SVGAGI. Trimming shortened V by 2 bases and J by 6 bases, and 16 bases separated the two germline ends. The CDR3 is 15 amino acids. The CDR3 sequence is CASSYQDGPLDGYTF. CDR3 nucleotide sequence: TGTGCCAGCAGTTACCAGGACGGTCCCTTAGATGGCTACACCTTC.

The sample holds many counts of this clonotype. The V gene is TRBV21-1, the J gene TRBJ2-7; the tabulated D call, TRBD1, remains unverified against the DNA. TRBV21-1 is flagged as a pseudogene. The CDR3 extends over 14 amino acids. The CDR3 nucleotides read TGTGCCAGCACCCGGGACAGGCTAACCTACGAGCAGTACTTC. It yields the protein CASTRDRLTYEQYF.

This clonotype was counted between two and nine times. This chain links TRBV3-1 with TRBJ1-1; no firm D call. The CDR3 is 14 amino acids. Germline assignment: CDR1 LGHDT and CDR2 YNNKEL (reference sequence). The V and J ends lost 4 bases and 10 bases respectively, with 19 bases between them. The CDR3 is CASSLLSTRAGAFF. In DNA form, the CDR3 reads TGTGCCAGCAGCCTCCTCTCGACCAGAGCAGGAGCTTTCTTT.

The chain employs TRBV5-1 and TRBJ2-1, with D unclear. V was clipped by 1 base and J by 6 bases, with 14 bases between them. The CDR3 covers 15 residues. CDR1 is SGHRS, CDR2 YFSETQ, per germline. CDR3: CASSLQAPPSNEQFF. CDR3 nucleotides: TGCGCCAGCAGCTTGCAGGCCCCCCCCAGCAATGAGCAGTTCTTC.

This clonotype showed up many times. This chain links TRBV15 with TRBJ2-7; D not certain. CDR1 and CDR2 (germline): LNHNV, YYDKDF (reference sequence). V lost 0 bases and J lost 0, with 6 bases in between. This CDR3 has 14 residues. The CDR3 nucleotides are TGTGCCACCAGCAGAGAAGTGCGCTCCTACGAGCAGTACTTC. Its protein is CATSREVRSYEQYF. Based on the CDR3 plus reference TRBV15 and TRBJ2-7, the full variable domain is DAMVIQNPRYQVTQFGKPVTLSCSQTLNHNVMYWYQQKSSQAPKLLFHYYDKDFNNEADTPDNFQSRRPNTSFCFLDIRSPGLGDTAMYLCATSREVRSYEQYFGPGTRLTVT.

In the case of this clonotype: This may be a read error: a much more frequent sequence differs by one nucleotide. The chain is built from TRBV6-5 and TRBJ1-6; D perhaps matches TRBD1 (5 bases). The CDR3 spans 15 residues. Germline-derived CDR1 and CDR2 are MNHEY and SVGAGI. The DNA of the CDR3 is TGTGCCAGCAGTTACGCTGGCAGGGTCACTTCATCCCTCCACTTT. Translated, it gives CASSYAGRVTSSLHF.

The chain carries TRBV7-6 and TRBJ2-1, with 8 bases that match TRBD2. Losses at the gene ends were 5 bases for V and 7 bases for J; bases not matched to a gene: 10. Germline CDR1 SGHVS, CDR2 FNYEAQ. This CDR3 is built from 15 residues. The CDR3 region has the DNA TGTGCCAGCAGCCCAACTAGCGGCCCTAGGAATGAGCAGTTCTTC. Encoded protein: CASSPTSGPRNEQFF.

This clonotype was seen repeatedly, ten times or more. The chain combines TRBV7-2 with TRBJ1-1; 8 nucleotides agree with TRBD1. The CDR3 spans 15 residues. Germline V CDR1 and CDR2: SGHTA, FQGNSA. Trimming cost V 1 base and J 5 bases; bases outside gene matches: 6. CDR3 residues: CASSLVGQVGTEAFF. Here the CDR3 DNA reads TGTGCCAGCAGCTTAGTGGGACAGGTTGGAACTGAAGCTTTCTTT.

This clonotype was seen at least ten times. The J gene is TRBJ1-2, the V gene TRBV12-3 or TRBV12-4; 8 bases align to TRBD1. Germline trimming cut 3 bases from V and 6 bases from J; bases unmatched to any gene: 9. CDR3 size: 15 residues. The CDR3 nucleotides read TGTGCCAGCAGTTTTTCCGGACAGGGCTTTAATGGCTACACCTTC. This translates into CASSFSGQGFNGYTF.

This clonotype was counted many times. The chain links TRBV7-9 to TRBJ2-1; TRBD2 aligns across 11 bases. Germline V gene data show CDR1 as SEHNR and CDR2 as FQNEAQ (reference sequence). The ends lost 7 bases at V and 4 bases at J; junction bases unmatched: 3. The CDR3 is made up of 14 amino acids. The CDR3 region is CASTTSGGYNEQFF. The CDR3 DNA reads as TGTGCCAGCACCACTAGCGGGGGTTACAATGAGCAGTTCTTC.